The 20 T cell receptor beta chains below were found in one sample sequenced in a study of beta chain features in type 1 diabetes. The authors reverse transcribed all of the isolated RNA, so sequencing captured expressed TCRB transcripts. TCRdb's table, derived via immunoSEQ multiplex PCR, lists solely in-frame clones and lacks some. Among about 470,000 clones listed, 30% were seen once. Material for sequencing was naive CD4+ T cells from blood. The receptors come from a man younger than 35 in good health.

The J gene is TRBJ1-3, the V gene TRBV29-1; D remains ambiguous. Germline values: CDR1 SQVTM, CDR2 ANQGSEA. This CDR3 region has 13 residues. Trimming removed 6 bases at V and 0 bases at J, with 9 bases between. CDR3 residues: CSVSFSSGNTIYF. For the CDR3, the DNA is TGCAGCGTATCCTTTAGCTCTGGAAACACCATATATTTT.

This clone turned up a few times. The chain is built from TRBV2 and TRBJ2-2, with D tentatively TRBD1 or TRBD2 (6 bases each). V lost 1 base and J lost 9, with 15 bases in between. The V gene's germline CDR1 is SNHLY and CDR2 FYNNEI. The CDR3 is made up of 15 amino acids. As DNA, the CDR3 is TGTGCCAGCAGTGAAGGGGGGCAGGGAGGCCGGGAGCTGTTTTTT. Its translation: CASSEGGQGGRELFF.

This clone turned up a few times. The gene calls are TRBV9 and TRBJ2-2; D gene ambiguous. The V end lost 0 bases, the J end lost 0 bases, and 6 bases lay between the germline ends. This CDR3 contains 15 residues. CDR1 and CDR2 from the germline V gene are SGDLS and YYNGEE. The CDR3 bases are TGTGCCAGCAGCGTAGTTGAGGCGAACACCGGGGAGCTGTTTTTT. Encoded protein: CASSVVEANTGELFF. Full variable domain (outside the CDR3, taken from reference TRBV9 and TRBJ2-2): DSGVTQTPKHLITATGQRVTLRCSPRSGDLSVYWYQQSLDQGLQFLIQYYNGEERAKGNILERFSAQQFPDLHSELNLSSLELGDSALYFCASSVVEANTGELFFGEGSRLTVL.

This clone turned up a few times. This sequence joins TRBV5-1 and TRBJ2-2; D possibly corresponds to TRBD1 (6 bases). This CDR3 has 15 amino acids. Germline lookup yields CDR1 SGHRS and CDR2 YFSETQ. Trimming took off 4 bases at V and 2 bases at J, with 12 bases between the two ends. DNA of the CDR3: TGCGCCAGCAGCAACCGGGACACCAACACCGGGGAGCTGTTTTTT. It yields the protein CASSNRDTNTGELFF.

The V gene is TRBV29-1, the J gene TRBJ2-7; 9 bases are shared with TRBD1. Trimming at V came to 1 base and at J to 3 bases, leaving 7 bases not matched to a gene. CDR3 length: 15 residues. CDR1 is SQVTM and CDR2 is ANQGSEA in the germline V gene. CDR3 DNA sequence: TGCAGCGTTGAAGCCCCCGGGACAGGGAACTACGAGCAGTACTTC. This gives the protein CSVEAPGTGNYEQYF.

This chain connects TRBV9 to TRBJ2-3; 12 nucleotides match TRBD1. CDR3 size: 16 residues. Looked up from germline, CDR1 is SGDLS and CDR2 is YYNGEE. The V segment lost 4 bases and the J segment 3 bases; nucleotides outside the gene matches: 6. CDR3 sequence (DNA): TGTGCCAGCAGCCGAGGGGACAGGGGGCAGACAGATACGCAGTATTTT. Its protein product is CASSRGDRGQTDTQYF.

This rearrangement joins TRBV29-1 to TRBJ2-5, with 10 bases lining up with TRBD2. CDR3 length: 13 residues. Germline loops: CDR1 SQVTM, CDR2 ANQGSEA. J was trimmed by 4 bases and V by 7 bases; bases with no gene match: 6. CDR3 DNA sequence: TGCAGCGCTGTAGCGGGAGGAAGAGAGACCCAGTACTTC. This sequence encodes CSAVAGGRETQYF.

The rearrangement links TRBV30 to TRBJ2-5; D remains unclear. Germline V CDR1 and CDR2: GTSNPN, SVGIG (reference sequence). This CDR3 has 13 residues. Trimming removed 4 bases at V and 2 bases at J, with 11 bases between. CDR3 protein: CAWIGRRQETQYF. The CDR3 coding sequence is TGTGCCTGGATTGGCAGACGGCAAGAGACCCAGTACTTC.

This clone came up a few times. The chain combines TRBV7-2 with TRBJ2-1; 8 nucleotides line up with TRBD1. After removal of 4 bases from V and 3 bases from J, the junction contained 8 bases not matched to a gene. Looked up from germline, CDR1 is SGHTA and CDR2 is FQGNSA. CDR3 length: 16 residues. The CDR3 nucleotides are TGTGCCAGCAGCTCCCCCAGGACAGGGCTCTACAATGAGCAGTTCTTC. Translation: CASSSPRTGLYNEQFF.

V is TRBV7-9 and J is TRBJ2-3; 12 positions match TRBD2. The germline gives CDR1 SEHNR, CDR2 FQNEAQ (reference sequence). This CDR3 spans 17 amino acids. The V gene end was trimmed by 5 bases and the J gene end by 4 bases; junction bases not matched to a gene: 10. The CDR3 reads CASSAASGRAKADTQYF. CDR3 sequence (DNA): TGTGCCAGCAGCGCCGCTAGCGGGAGGGCCAAAGCAGATACGCAGTATTTT. Variable domain in full (rest from reference TRBV7-9 and TRBJ2-3): DTGVSQNPRHKITKRGQNVTFRCDPISEHNRLYWYRQTLGQGPEFLTYFQNEAQLEKSRLLSDRFSAERPKGSFSTLEIQRTEQGDSAMYLCASSAASGRAKADTQYFGPGTRLTVL.

Notes on this clone: The same CDR3 also results from other DNA sequences found in this sample. This sequence joins TRBV9 and TRBJ1-1; a possible D gene is TRBD1 (5 bases). This CDR3 is 14 amino acids long. The V and J ends lost 0 bases and 0 bases respectively, with 6 bases between them. Germline V gives CDR1 SGDLS, CDR2 YYNGEE. The CDR3 coding sequence is TGTGCCAGCAGCGTAGGGACAATGAACACTGAAGCTTTCTTT. Translation: CASSVGTMNTEAFF. Supplemented by reference TRBV9 and TRBJ1-1, the full variable domain reads DSGVTQTPKHLITATGQRVTLRCSPRSGDLSVYWYQQSLDQGLQFLIQYYNGEERAKGNILERFSAQQFPDLHSELNLSSLELGDSALYFCASSVGTMNTEAFFGQGTRLTVV.

The gene calls are TRBV19 and TRBJ1-1, with a possible D match to TRBD1 (5 bases). The CDR3 length is 13 residues. Germline V lookup: CDR1 LNHDA, CDR2 SQIVND (reference sequence). V lost 5 bases and J lost 0, with 7 bases in between. DNA of the CDR3: TGTGCCAGTAGTCGACAGATGAACACTGAAGCTTTCTTT. Translating gives CASSRQMNTEAFF.

This clone was seen only a few times. One end of the junction does not line up with germline, which may come from a read error. V and J are TRBV29-1 and TRBJ2-3; 9 positions agree with TRBD2. The CDR3 extends over 13 amino acids. Germline V gene data show CDR1 as SQVTM and CDR2 as ANQGSEA. The CDR3 region is CSRAGGPTGTQYF. The DNA for the CDR3 is TGCAGTCGGGCGGGAGGGCCCACAGGTACGCAGTATTTT.

The chain employs TRBV9 and TRBJ1-1; 7 positions agree with TRBD1. V dropped 2 bases and J dropped 3; count of bases not matched to a gene: 7. The CDR3 totals 15 residues. Germline CDR1 reads SGDLS; CDR2 reads YYNGEE. The CDR3, as DNA: TGTGCCAGCAGCGTCTCCGGGACAGCTTACACTGAAGCTTTCTTT. Residues: CASSVSGTAYTEAFF.

The V gene is TRBV7-9, the J gene TRBJ2-1; 7 bases are shared with TRBD1. The V and J ends lost 6 bases and 12 bases, in that order; junction bases with no gene match: 5. The CDR3 is 11 residues long. CDR1 is SEHNR, CDR2 FQNEAQ, per germline (reference sequence). The CDR3 DNA reads TGTGCCAGCAGACAGGGGCCAAGGCAGTTCTTC. Encoded protein: CASRQGPRQFF.

This clone has a handful of counts. The chain uses TRBV30 and TRBJ2-2, with D possibly being TRBD2 (6 bases). CDR3 length: 14 amino acids. Trimming stripped 5 bases from V and 5 bases from J, with 15 bases between. CDR1 GTSNPN and CDR2 SVGIG come from the germline V gene (reference sequence). The CDR3 protein is CAWGTLRETGELFF. CDR3 DNA: TGTGCCTGGGGGACTCTACGGGAGACCGGGGAGCTGTTTTTT.

This clone was observed a handful of times. J is TRBJ1-5 and V is TRBV7-9; TRBD1 matches at 7 bases. V gave up 2 bases and J gave up 2 bases; unmatched junction bases: 9. Germline assignment: CDR1 SEHNR and CDR2 FQNEAQ (reference sequence). This CDR3 contains 17 residues. In DNA, the CDR3 is TGTGCCAGCAGCTTACCTCCGGGACAGACGGGCAATCAGCCCCAGCATTTT. Amino acid sequence: CASSLPPGQTGNQPQHF.

V usage is TRBV18 and J usage is TRBJ2-7; D is uncertain. V was pared by 4 bases and J by 7 bases, with 8 bases between. Looked up from germline, CDR1 is KGHSH and CDR2 is LQKENI. There are 11 residues in the CDR3. CDR3 in DNA: TGTGCCAGCTCACTTTCGTGGGAGCAGTACTTC. This encodes CASSLSWEQYF.

The chain links TRBV4-3 to TRBJ1-2, with 8 bases identical to TRBD1. The CDR3 has 15 amino acids. V shed 4 bases and J 8 bases; nucleotides not matched to a gene: 12. Looked up from germline, CDR1 is LGHNA and CDR2 is YSLEER. The CDR3 here is CASSPKARGPVGYTF. In DNA form, the CDR3 reads TGCGCCAGCAGCCCAAAAGCCAGGGGGCCGGTGGGCTACACCTTC.

The gene calls are TRBV4-3 and TRBJ1-2, with TRBD1 identical over 8 bases. The germline CDR1 and CDR2 sequences are LGHNA and YSLEER. V gave up 1 base and J gave up 4 bases; unmatched junction bases: 2. The CDR3 consists of 14 residues. The CDR3 bases are TGCGCCAGCAGCCAAGTCGGACAGGGCTATGGCTACACCTTC. Translated: CASSQVGQGYGYTF.